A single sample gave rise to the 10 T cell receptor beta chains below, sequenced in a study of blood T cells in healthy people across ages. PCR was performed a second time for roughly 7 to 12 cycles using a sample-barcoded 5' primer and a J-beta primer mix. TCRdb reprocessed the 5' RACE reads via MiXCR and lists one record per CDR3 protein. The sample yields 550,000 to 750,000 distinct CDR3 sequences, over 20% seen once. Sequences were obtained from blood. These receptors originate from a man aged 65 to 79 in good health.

Here the CDR3 DNA reads TGCAGTGCAACCACCTACAGGGCGCAAGGCACAGATACGCAGTATTTT. It is translated as CSATTYRAQGTDTQYF. The V and J genes are TRBV20-1 and TRBJ2-3; tentative D call: TRBD1 (6 bases). Germline loops: CDR1 DFQATT, CDR2 SNEGSKA (reference sequence). CDR3 size: 16 residues. Trimming left V 6 bases short and J 1 base short, with 20 bases between.

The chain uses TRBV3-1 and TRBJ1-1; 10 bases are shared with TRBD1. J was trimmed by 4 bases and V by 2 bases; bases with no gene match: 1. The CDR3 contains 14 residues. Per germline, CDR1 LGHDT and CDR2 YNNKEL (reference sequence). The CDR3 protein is CASSQWTGGTEAFF. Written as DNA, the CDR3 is TGTGCCAGCAGCCAATGGACAGGGGGCACTGAAGCTTTCTTT.

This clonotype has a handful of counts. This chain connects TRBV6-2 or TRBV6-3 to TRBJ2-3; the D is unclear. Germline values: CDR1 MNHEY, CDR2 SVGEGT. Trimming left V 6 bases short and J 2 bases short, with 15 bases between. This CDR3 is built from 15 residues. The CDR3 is CASRMSGPNTDTQYF. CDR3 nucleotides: TGTGCCAGCAGAATGTCGGGTCCCAACACAGATACGCAGTATTTT.

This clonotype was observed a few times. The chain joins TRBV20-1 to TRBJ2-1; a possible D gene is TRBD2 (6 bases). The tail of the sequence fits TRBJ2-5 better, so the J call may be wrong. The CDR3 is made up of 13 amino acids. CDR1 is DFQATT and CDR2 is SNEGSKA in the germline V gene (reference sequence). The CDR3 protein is CSARRGGIETQYF. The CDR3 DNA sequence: TGCAGTGCTAGAAGAGGAGGGATCGAGACCCAGTACTTC.

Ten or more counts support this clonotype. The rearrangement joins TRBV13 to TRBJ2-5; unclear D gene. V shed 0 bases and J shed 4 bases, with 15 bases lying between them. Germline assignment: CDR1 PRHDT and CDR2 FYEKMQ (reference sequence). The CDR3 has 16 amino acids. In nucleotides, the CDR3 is TGTGCCAGCAGCTTAGGGGAAGCCTCACGGGCAGAGACCCAGTACTTC. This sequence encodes CASSLGEASRAETQYF.

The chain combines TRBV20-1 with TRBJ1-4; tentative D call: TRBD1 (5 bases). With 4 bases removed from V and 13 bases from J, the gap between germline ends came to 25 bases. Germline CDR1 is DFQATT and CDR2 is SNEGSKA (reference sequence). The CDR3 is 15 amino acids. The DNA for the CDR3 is TGCAGTGCTATATCACCGGGACGTCGTACAACACGACTGTTTTTT. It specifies CSAISPGRRTTRLFF.

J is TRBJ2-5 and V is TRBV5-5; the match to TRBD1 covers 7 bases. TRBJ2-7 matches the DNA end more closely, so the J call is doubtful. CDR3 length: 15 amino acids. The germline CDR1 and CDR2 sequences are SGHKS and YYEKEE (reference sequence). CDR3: CASSPRQGKSYEQYF. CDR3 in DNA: TGTGCCAGCAGCCCCAGACAGGGAAAGTCCTACGAGCAGTACTTC.

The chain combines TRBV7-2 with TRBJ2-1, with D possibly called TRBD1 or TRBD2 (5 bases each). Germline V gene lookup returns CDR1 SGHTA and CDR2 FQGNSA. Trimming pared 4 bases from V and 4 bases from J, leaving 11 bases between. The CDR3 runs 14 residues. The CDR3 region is CASSSWDAYNEQFF. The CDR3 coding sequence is TGTGCCAGCAGCTCATGGGACGCTTACAATGAGCAGTTCTTC.

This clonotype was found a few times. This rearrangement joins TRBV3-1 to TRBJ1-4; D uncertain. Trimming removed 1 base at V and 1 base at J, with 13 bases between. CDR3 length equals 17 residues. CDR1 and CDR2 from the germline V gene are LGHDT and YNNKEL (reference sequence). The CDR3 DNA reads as TGTGCCAGCAGCCAAGGGTCTATTAAGGGAACTAATGAAAAACTGTTTTTT. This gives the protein CASSQGSIKGTNEKLFF.

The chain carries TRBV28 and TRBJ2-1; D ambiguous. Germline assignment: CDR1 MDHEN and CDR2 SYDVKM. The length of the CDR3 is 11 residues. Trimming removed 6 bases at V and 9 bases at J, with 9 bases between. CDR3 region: CASRGMTEQFF. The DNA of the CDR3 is TGTGCCAGCAGGGGGATGACTGAGCAGTTCTTC.